A single sample is the source of the 24 T cell receptor beta chains below, sequenced in a study of T-cell memory formation after mild COVID-19. One entry per CDR3 protein results from TCRdb running MiXCR on the 5' RACE reads. The profile shows around 200,000 distinct CDR3 sequences, around 25% of them singletons. Sequencing was carried out using PBMCs or a T cell subset sorted from them (not recorded which). The receptors here all came from an adult woman who had mild COVID-19 (a few samples of this study predate the infection). Cell type and time point are not known.

The rearrangement links TRBV15 to TRBJ2-1; TRBD1 agrees at 8 bases. This CDR3 is 17 amino acids long. The germline V gene has CDR1 LNHNV and CDR2 YYDKDF (reference sequence). Trimming at V came to 0 bases and at J to 5 bases, leaving 9 bases not matched to a gene. The CDR3 loop reads CATSRDWGTGANNEQFF. CDR3 DNA sequence: TGTGCCACCAGCAGAGATTGGGGGACAGGAGCCAACAATGAGCAGTTCTTC.

The CDR3 spells CASSLRERYEQYF. In DNA, the CDR3 is TGTGCCAGCAGTTTGAGGGAGCGGTACGAGCAGTACTTC. The chain combines TRBV12-3 or TRBV12-4 with TRBJ2-7; TRBD2 might be the D (5 bases). V shed 3 bases and J shed 4 bases, with 10 bases lying between them. This CDR3 comprises 13 residues.

This clonotype was observed at least ten times. This sequence joins TRBV7-3 and TRBJ2-1; 10 bases fit TRBD1. The germline CDR1 and CDR2 sequences are SGHTA and FQGTGA. The V and J ends lost 5 bases and 15 bases, in that order; junction bases with no gene match: 16. The CDR3 extends over 15 amino acids. DNA of the CDR3: TGTGCCAGCAGCAAGACAGGGGGCTCAGCGGGAGTGGTGTTCTTC. This sequence encodes CASSKTGGSAGVVFF.

This clonotype came up a few times. The gene calls are TRBV29-1 and TRBJ2-7, with 8 bases fitting TRBD1. CDR1 is SQVTM, CDR2 ANQGSEA, per germline. This CDR3 has 15 amino acids. V was pared by 6 bases and J by 0 bases, with 10 bases of the junction left unmatched. The CDR3: CSVLEPDRASYEQYF. For the CDR3, the DNA is TGCAGCGTCCTAGAACCGGACAGGGCCTCCTACGAGCAGTACTTC.

V gene TRBV5-1 combines with J gene TRBJ2-7; D uncertain. Germline CDR1 reads SGHRS; CDR2 reads YFSETQ. Trimming left V 0 bases short and J 2 bases short, with 12 bases between. The CDR3 is 15 residues long. For the CDR3, the DNA is TGCGCCAGCAGCTTGGTAAATGAGGCCCCCTACGAGCAGTACTTC. Translating gives CASSLVNEAPYEQYF.

This chain uses TRBV5-1 with TRBJ2-3, with D unclear. This CDR3 spans 16 amino acids. V was pared by 4 bases and J by 1 base, with 16 bases between. Germline V gene data show CDR1 as SGHRS and CDR2 as YFSETQ. CDR3 bases: TGCGCCAGCAGCCAAGGCCCGGGTTTGGGCACAGATACGCAGTATTTT. This encodes CASSQGPGLGTDTQYF.

The chain links TRBV30 to TRBJ2-3, with D possibly matching TRBD2 (6 bases). Looked up from germline, CDR1 is GTSNPN and CDR2 is SVGIG (reference sequence). Trimming pared 1 base from V and 0 bases from J, leaving 14 bases between. This CDR3 is 16 amino acids long. DNA for the CDR3: TGTGCCTGGAGTGGATATAGCGGAGACAGCACAGATACGCAGTATTTT. Translation: CAWSGYSGDSTDTQYF. The full variable domain, rest sourced from reference TRBV30 and TRBJ2-3, is SQTIHQWPATLVQPVGSPLSLECTVEGTSNPNLYWYRQAAGRGLQLLFYSVGIGQISSEVPQNLSASRPQDRQFILSSKKLLLSDSGFYLCAWSGYSGDSTDTQYFGPGTRLTVL.

This clonotype was seen a handful of times. The chain uses TRBV6-5 and TRBJ2-5; TRBD2 is a possible D gene (6 bases). This CDR3 region has 12 residues. The V end lost 2 bases, the J end lost 9 bases, and 10 bases lay between the germline ends. Germline V gene lookup returns CDR1 MNHEY and CDR2 SVGAGI. CDR3 sequence: CASSYVGGSQYF. CDR3 nucleotide sequence: TGTGCCAGCAGTTACGTAGGAGGGTCCCAGTACTTC.

The rearrangement links TRBV5-1 to TRBJ1-1; TRBD1 might be the D (6 bases). Germline CDR1 and CDR2: SGHRS and YFSETQ. Trimming took off 5 bases at V and 2 bases at J, with 10 bases between the two ends. This CDR3 is 13 amino acids long. The CDR3 coding sequence is TGCGCCAGCAGACAGGGAATTAACACTGAAGCTTTCTTT. The encoded protein is CASRQGINTEAFF.

CDR3 loop: CSRTWGAEAFF. CDR3 bases: TGCAGTCGTACCTGGGGCGCTGAAGCTTTCTTT. V and J are TRBV20-1 and TRBJ1-1; weak D call: TRBD1 (5 bases). Trimming took off 8 bases at V and 6 bases at J, with 13 bases between the two ends. The CDR3 covers 11 residues. CDR1 DFQATT and CDR2 SNEGSKA come from the germline V gene (reference sequence).

The chain employs TRBV12-3 or TRBV12-4 and TRBJ2-1; D perhaps matches TRBD1 (5 bases). The CDR3 has 14 residues. Trimming left V 7 bases short and J 4 bases short, with 14 bases between. Here the CDR3 reads CASNIGQIYNEQFF. The CDR3 coding sequence is TGTGCCAGCAACATAGGACAAATTTACAATGAGCAGTTCTTC.

This rearrangement joins TRBV18 to TRBJ2-7, with TRBD2 matching over 11 bases. Germline CDR1 and CDR2: KGHSH and LQKENI. The CDR3 has 14 residues. The V and J ends lost 3 bases and 7 bases, in that order; junction bases with no gene match: 5. This CDR3 reads CASSPGTSGVEQYF. DNA of the CDR3: TGTGCCAGCTCACCCGGGACTAGCGGTGTAGAGCAGTACTTC.

The chain has TRBV11-2 and TRBJ1-4; TRBD1 matches at 8 bases. The CDR3 length is 15 residues. CDR1 and CDR2 from the germline V gene are SGHAT and FQNNGV. Trimming cost V 4 bases and J 7 bases; bases outside gene matches: 8. The CDR3 reads CASSSAGTGREKLFF. As DNA, the CDR3 is TGTGCCAGCAGCTCCGCTGGGACAGGACGTGAAAAACTGTTTTTT.

CDR3 bases: TGTGCCAGCAGCTTGGTCGACAGCATTAACACCGGGGAGCTGTTTTTT. Translated, it gives CASSLVDSINTGELFF. The V and J genes are TRBV5-4 and TRBJ2-2; a weak D match, TRBD1 (5 bases). CDR3 size: 16 residues. The ends were cut back, 0 bases at V and 2 bases at J, with 11 bases in the middle. CDR1 is SGHNT and CDR2 is YYREEE in the germline V gene (reference sequence).

Only a few counts were recorded for this clonotype. This chain joins TRBV5-1 and TRBJ2-2; 7 nucleotides align to TRBD2. This CDR3 region has 14 residues. Per germline, CDR1 SGHRS and CDR2 YFSETQ. V was clipped by 7 bases and J by 5 bases; unmatched bases: 8. CDR3 bases: TGCGCCAGCGCGGTCGGCGGGAGTACCGGGGAGCTGTTTTTT. Residues: CASAVGGSTGELFF. The entire variable domain, with the rest obtained from reference TRBV5-1 and TRBJ2-2, is as follows: KAGVTQTPRYLIKTRGQQVTLSCSPISGHRSVSWYQQTPGQGLQFLFEYFSETQRNKGNFPGRFSGRQFSNSRSEMNVSTLELGDSALYLCASAVGGSTGELFFGEGSRLTVL.

V usage is TRBV29-1 and J usage is TRBJ2-1; 7 bases line up with TRBD1. The CDR3 covers 14 residues. Germline V gene data show CDR1 as SQVTM and CDR2 as ANQGSEA. With V trimmed by 3 bases and J by 0 bases, 2 bases remained unmatched. The CDR3 sequence: CSVEGQSSYNEQFF. CDR3 sequence (DNA): TGCAGCGTTGAGGGACAGAGCTCCTACAATGAGCAGTTCTTC.

This clonotype came up a few times. This chain uses TRBV12-3 or TRBV12-4 with TRBJ1-2; D ambiguous. With 3 bases removed from V and 3 bases from J, the gap between germline ends came to 8 bases. The CDR3 spans 13 residues. CDR3: CASSFQVHYGYTF. As DNA, the CDR3 is TGTGCCAGCAGTTTTCAGGTCCACTATGGCTACACCTTC.

The rearrangement uses TRBV2 and TRBJ2-7, with TRBD2 matching over 8 bases. This CDR3 region has 16 residues. Per the germline V gene, CDR1 is SNHLY and CDR2 is FYNNEI. V shed 0 bases and J 3 bases; nucleotides not matched to a gene: 7. The CDR3 protein is CASSEAETSVSYEQYF. For the CDR3, the DNA is TGTGCCAGCAGTGAAGCGGAGACTAGCGTAAGCTACGAGCAGTACTTC.

This clonotype has just a few counts. The chain carries TRBV7-9 and TRBJ1-2; D may be TRBD1 (6 bases). The CDR3 consists of 13 residues. The germline V gene has CDR1 SEHNR and CDR2 FQNEAQ (reference sequence). Trimming took off 5 bases at V and 4 bases at J, with 11 bases between the two ends. The CDR3 loop is CASSQTGFYGYTF. The CDR3 region has the DNA TGTGCCAGCAGCCAAACAGGGTTCTATGGCTACACCTTC.

The CDR3 bases are TGTGCCAGCAGCCAAGATATCCCCGGGACTAGCGTAGATACGCAGTATTTT. Amino acids: CASSQDIPGTSVDTQYF. This chain uses TRBV3-1 with TRBJ2-3; 10 bases align to TRBD2. CDR3 length: 17 residues. The germline V gene encodes CDR1 LGHDT and CDR2 YNNKEL (reference sequence). V lost 0 bases and J lost 5; bases outside the gene matches: 8.

In this sample, this clonotype turned up a few times. The rearrangement uses TRBV29-1 and TRBJ2-5, with 13 bases that match TRBD2. V was pared by 4 bases and J by 8 bases, with 7 bases of the junction left unmatched. Per the germline V gene, CDR1 is SQVTM and CDR2 is ANQGSEA. The CDR3 is made up of 14 amino acids. The CDR3 loop is CSVGGLAGEGTQYF. CDR3 nucleotide sequence: TGCAGCGTTGGAGGACTAGCGGGAGAAGGAACCCAGTACTTC.

This clonotype was seen more than once but under ten times. V usage is TRBV5-1 and J usage is TRBJ2-1, with 14 bases fitting TRBD2. The length of the CDR3 is 15 residues. Germline CDR1 reads SGHRS; CDR2 reads YFSETQ. V shed 6 bases, J shed 9 bases, and the junction held 8 bases outside the gene matches. The DNA of the CDR3 is TGCGCCAGCAAGACTAGCGGGGGGGTAAGTGGTGAGCAGTTCTTC. Amino acid sequence: CASKTSGGVSGEQFF.

The chain employs TRBV7-9 and TRBJ2-7, with D tentatively TRBD1 or TRBD2 (5 bases each). Trimming stripped 6 bases from V and 5 bases from J, with 20 bases between. The CDR3 is made up of 15 amino acids. Germline V gene sequence: CDR1 SEHNR, CDR2 FQNEAQ (reference sequence). The chain's CDR3 is CASRRSGTASDEQYF. Written as DNA, the CDR3 is TGTGCCAGCAGGCGCTCCGGGACCGCCTCGGACGAGCAGTACTTC.

This clonotype was seen ten or more times. The J gene is TRBJ2-1, the V gene TRBV27; 10 bases line up with TRBD2. V dropped 5 bases and J dropped 1; count of bases not matched to a gene: 5. Germline V gene lookup returns CDR1 MNHEY and CDR2 SMNVEV (reference sequence). This CDR3 is built from 16 residues. The CDR3 is CASSKLAGGSYNEQFF. In DNA form, the CDR3 reads TGTGCCAGCAGTAAGTTAGCGGGAGGTTCCTACAATGAGCAGTTCTTC.